This record covers a single T cell receptor (beta chain). Germline trimming cut 5 bases from V and 1 base from J; bases unmatched to any gene: 10. Germline V gives CDR1 MNHEY, CDR2 SMNVEV (reference sequence). The CDR3 length is 16 residues. These data belong to a study of blood T cell repertoires in COVID-19. Only in-frame clones appear in the TCRdb table, and some are missing; sequencing was by immunoSEQ multiplex PCR. Counted here are hundreds of thousands of clones, approximately 83% occurring once; the ten biggest clones make up 8.5% to 9.5%. The gene calls are TRBV27 and TRBJ2-7, with 8 bases matching TRBD1. The specimen was peripheral blood. This clonotype was sampled from a woman aged 45-60 years who had recovered from COVID-19. CDR3 sequence (DNA): TGTGCCAGCAGTAAGGCAGGGGGCTTCGAGTCCTACGAGCAGTACTTC. This encodes CASSKAGGFESYEQYF.